These 2 T cell receptor beta chains came from one sample sequenced in a study of blood T cells in healthy people across ages. The authors ran a second PCR of 7 to 11 cycles using a sample-barcoded 5' primer and a J-beta primer mix. MiXCR, applied by TCRdb to the 5' RACE reads, yields one record per CDR3 protein. The data show about 1.6 million distinct CDR3 sequences, roughly a third seen once. The sample was blood. These receptors came from a woman in her twenties or thirties in good health.

This rearrangement joins TRBV19 to TRBJ1-5, with no clear D. The germline V gene encodes CDR1 LNHDA and CDR2 SQIVND (reference sequence). CDR3 size: 14 residues. V was trimmed by 9 bases and J by 7 bases, leaving 19 bases between them. CDR3 sequence: CASGGRVLRQPQHF. The DNA of the CDR3 is TGTGCCAGCGGTGGGAGGGTTTTGAGGCAGCCCCAGCATTTT.

Turning to this clonotype: This may be a read error: a much more frequent sequence differs by one nucleotide. The chain combines TRBV20-1 with TRBJ2-1; D perhaps matches TRBD2 (5 bases). The CDR3 covers 13 residues. The germline V gene has CDR1 DFQATT and CDR2 SNEGSKA (reference sequence). CDR3: CSAVEGSYNKQFF. CDR3 nucleotides: TGCAGTGCTGTCGAGGGCTCCTACAATAAGCAGTTCTTC.